This passage covers 20 T cell receptor beta chains from one sample sequenced in a study of human T cells and chemical hapten exposure. Time point described: patch test 2, 6 weeks after DPC sensitization. Stated treatment: therapeutic diphenylcyclopropenone sensitization with weekly scalp DPC. TCRdb re-analysed the RACE reads in MiXCR, keeping a single row per CDR3 protein. The data contain 65,000 to 95,000 distinct CDR3 sequences, about 6.3% of them singletons. The material was whole blood, obtained in connection with sensitization to the hapten diphenylcyclopropenone (DPC). These receptors all stem from a woman aged 30 to 39 with alopecia areata. Some clones in this sample may be carry-over from other donors' samples.

The chain employs TRBV24-1 and TRBJ2-5, with no clear D. Between the trimmed V and J ends, which lost 4 bases and 2 bases, there was a span of 4 bases. The CDR3 is 12 amino acids. The germline V gene has CDR1 KGHDR and CDR2 SFDVKD. The CDR3 coding sequence is TGTGCCACCAGTGACAATCAAGAGACCCAGTACTTC. Its translation is CATSDNQETQYF.

This clonotype was recorded many times. The chain has TRBV27 and TRBJ1-6, with 7 bases identical to TRBD1. Germline V gene data show CDR1 as MNHEY and CDR2 as SMNVEV (reference sequence). V dropped 2 bases and J dropped 4; count of bases not matched to a gene: 11. CDR3 length equals 18 residues. The CDR3 loop is CASSLRPQGTKYNSPLHF. In DNA, the CDR3 is TGTGCCAGCAGTTTAAGGCCACAGGGGACAAAATATAATTCACCCCTCCACTTT.

This clonotype was found many times. The V gene is TRBV20-1, the J gene TRBJ2-3; 9 nucleotides match TRBD2. This CDR3 contains 14 residues. V lost 6 bases and J lost 4; bases outside the gene matches: 8. CDR1 and CDR2 from the germline V gene are DFQATT and SNEGSKA (reference sequence). CDR3 residues: CSAVGGGASDTQYF. CDR3 nucleotide sequence: TGCAGTGCCGTCGGCGGGGGGGCCTCAGATACGCAGTATTTT.

This clonotype came up many times. The rearrangement links TRBV20-1 to TRBJ2-5, with D perhaps matching TRBD1 or TRBD2 (6 bases each). The V gene's germline CDR1 is DFQATT and CDR2 SNEGSKA (reference sequence). The CDR3 spans 13 residues. Trimming stripped 2 bases from V and 7 bases from J, with 14 bases between. This CDR3 is CSARTRQEGTQYF. The CDR3 DNA follows: TGCAGTGCTAGAACAAGACAGGAGGGGACCCAGTACTTC.

In this sample, this clonotype turned up many times. The V gene is TRBV6-2 or TRBV6-3, the J gene TRBJ2-3; TRBD2 might be the D (6 bases). V lost 1 base and J lost 3, with 14 bases in between. The CDR3 runs to 16 residues. Germline V gene lookup returns CDR1 MNHEY and CDR2 SVGEGT. Written as DNA, the CDR3 is TGTGCCAGCAGTTACTTTCGACTAGTAGGAACAGATACGCAGTATTTT. Translated: CASSYFRLVGTDTQYF.

This clonotype was seen repeatedly, ten times or more. The chain combines TRBV10-3 with TRBJ2-5; 14 positions match TRBD2. CDR1 and CDR2 from the germline V gene are ENHRY and SYGVKD. Trimming took 10 bases from V and 5 from J; bases not matched to a gene: 6. This CDR3 has 14 amino acids. The CDR3 sequence is CATGTSGGLETQYF. In nucleotides, the CDR3 is TGTGCCACCGGGACTAGCGGGGGTTTGGAGACCCAGTACTTC.

There are a few counts of this clonotype. The DNA for the CDR3 is TGCAGCGTTGAAGATCGAAGAGGAGGGTTCTTC. Amino acids: CSVEDRRGGFF. J is TRBJ2-1 and V is TRBV29-1; weak D call: TRBD2 (5 bases). CDR1 and CDR2 (germline): SQVTM, ANQGSEA. Trimming cost V 0 bases and J 15 bases, with 12 bases left between them. The CDR3 contains 11 residues.

The V gene is TRBV2, the J gene TRBJ2-7; D is perhaps TRBD1 (5 bases). Per the germline V gene, CDR1 is SNHLY and CDR2 is FYNNEI. The V gene lost 5 bases and the J gene lost 7 bases, with 21 bases spanning the gap. The length of the CDR3 is 15 residues. The CDR3 region has the DNA TGTGCCAGCAGTTCCCCCCCATTTTCAGGGAAAGAGCAGTACTTC. Protein: CASSSPPFSGKEQYF.

This clonotype was found a few times. The genes are TRBV9 and TRBJ1-2; 7 positions agree with TRBD1. The CDR3 runs to 14 residues. V was clipped by 4 bases and J by 1 base; unmatched bases: 4. Germline CDR1 SGDLS, CDR2 YYNGEE. Written as DNA, the CDR3 is TGTGCCAGCAGCCCAGGGGGAGATAACTATGGCTACACCTTC. It is translated as CASSPGGDNYGYTF.

This clonotype has a count of ten or more. The V call is TRBV5-1, the J call TRBJ2-5; D not certain. Trimming took off 6 bases at V and 2 bases at J, with 11 bases between the two ends. CDR3 length: 13 residues. Germline V gene data show CDR1 as SGHRS and CDR2 as YFSETQ. Here the CDR3 reads CASMRDLQETQYF. The CDR3 region has the DNA TGCGCCAGCATGCGCGACCTTCAAGAGACCCAGTACTTC.

This clonotype was detected only a few times. This chain links TRBV6-5 with TRBJ1-4, with 8 nucleotides matching TRBD1. Looked up from germline, CDR1 is MNHEY and CDR2 is SVGAGI. V trimming: 7 bases; J trimming: 7 bases; junction bases outside the gene matches: 17. This CDR3 has 17 amino acids. CDR3 coding DNA: TGTGCCAGCACCACTCAGGCCCAGGGGGCGAGGGCTGAAAAACTGTTTTTT. This codes for CASTTQAQGARAEKLFF.

This clonotype was counted many times. CDR3 coding DNA: TGTGCCAGCAGCTTAGCGGGGAGGAATACGCAGTATTTT. Translation gives CASSLAGRNTQYF. V and J are TRBV7-9 and TRBJ2-3; a weak D match, TRBD2 (6 bases). The germline gives CDR1 SEHNR, CDR2 FQNEAQ (reference sequence). V was cut by 0 bases and J by 7 bases, with 8 bases left in between. There are 13 residues in the CDR3.

At least ten counts were recorded for this clonotype. The chain joins TRBV20-1 to TRBJ2-5; 12 nucleotides match TRBD2. Germline V gives CDR1 DFQATT, CDR2 SNEGSKA (reference sequence). This CDR3 contains 17 residues. V shed 5 bases and J 2 bases; nucleotides not matched to a gene: 12. The CDR3 DNA follows: TGCAGTGCTTCTCGGGCTAGCGGGGGGGCGCAGCAAGAGACCCAGTACTTC. Its translation: CSASRASGGAQQETQYF.

This rearrangement joins TRBV18 to TRBJ2-4; perhaps TRBD2 as D (7 bases). This CDR3 is 15 amino acids long. V was trimmed by 3 bases and J by 6 bases, leaving 15 bases between them. The germline gives CDR1 KGHSH, CDR2 LQKENI. The CDR3 is CASSPYTGRGNIQYF. The CDR3 DNA reads TGTGCCAGCTCACCCTACACAGGGAGGGGAAACATTCAGTACTTC. The complete variable domain, with remaining parts taken from reference TRBV18 and TRBJ2-4, reads NAGVMQNPRHLVRRRGQEARLRCSPMKGHSHVYWYRQLPEEGLKFMVYLQKENIIDESGMPKERFSAEFPKEGPSILRIQQVVRGDSAAYFCASSPYTGRGNIQYFGAGTRLSVL.

V gene TRBV3-1 combines with J gene TRBJ1-1; 8 bases fit TRBD1. The trim removed 0 bases at V and 12 bases at J, leaving 9 bases unmatched. The CDR3 covers 14 residues. The V gene's germline CDR1 is LGHDT and CDR2 YNNKEL (reference sequence). CDR3 amino acids: CASSQDPRGRGPFF. Written as DNA, the CDR3 is TGTGCCAGCAGCCAAGATCCCAGGGGGCGCGGCCCTTTCTTT.

This clonotype was counted once. A read error may explain this, as a much larger clone is one base away. This chain links TRBV2 with TRBJ1-5, with D possibly being TRBD1 (5 bases). CDR3 length: 13 residues. Germline CDR1 SNHLY, CDR2 FYNNEI. This CDR3 reads CASSERQYQPQNF. In DNA, the CDR3 is TGTGCCAGCAGTGAAAGACAGTATCAGCCCCAGAATTTT.

This clonotype was found many times. The gene calls are TRBV7-6 and TRBJ1-1; perhaps TRBD1 as D (6 bases). Germline CDR1 and CDR2: SGHVS and FNYEAQ. Trimming took 6 bases from V and 6 from J, leaving 14 bases between them. The CDR3 covers 13 residues. DNA of the CDR3: TGTGCCAGCAGACCTCTGACAGGTTCTGAAGCTTTCTTT. It is translated as CASRPLTGSEAFF.

This clonotype was detected many times. This chain connects TRBV12-3 or TRBV12-4 to TRBJ2-3; D call uncertain. The CDR3 length is 12 residues. The ends were cut back, 5 bases at V and 5 bases at J, with 8 bases in the middle. CDR3 sequence (DNA): TGTGCCAGCAGTCCTGTTGGAGATACGCAGTATTTT. This gives the protein CASSPVGDTQYF.

This clonotype appeared many times. J is TRBJ1-1 and V is TRBV15, with 9 nucleotides matching TRBD1. The germline V gene encodes CDR1 LNHNV and CDR2 YYDKDF (reference sequence). The CDR3 is 13 residues long. Unmatched junction bases numbered 1, after V lost 3 bases and J lost 5 bases. The CDR3 DNA reads TGTGCCACCAGCAGGACAGGGGGGACTGAAGCTTTCTTT. Its protein is CATSRTGGTEAFF. The full variable domain, completed using reference TRBV15 and TRBJ1-1, is DAMVIQNPRYQVTQFGKPVTLSCSQTLNHNVMYWYQQKSSQAPKLLFHYYDKDFNNEADTPDNFQSRRPNTSFCFLDIRSPGLGDTAMYLCATSRTGGTEAFFGQGTRLTVV.

At least ten counts were recorded for this clonotype. The chain carries TRBV29-1 and TRBJ2-6; D unclear. Germline V gene lookup returns CDR1 SQVTM and CDR2 ANQGSEA. This CDR3 is built from 13 residues. The ends were cut back, 6 bases at V and 0 bases at J, with 6 bases in the middle. For the CDR3, the DNA is TGCAGCGTCGCCTCCTCTGGGGCCAACGTCCTGACTTTC. Translated: CSVASSGANVLTF.